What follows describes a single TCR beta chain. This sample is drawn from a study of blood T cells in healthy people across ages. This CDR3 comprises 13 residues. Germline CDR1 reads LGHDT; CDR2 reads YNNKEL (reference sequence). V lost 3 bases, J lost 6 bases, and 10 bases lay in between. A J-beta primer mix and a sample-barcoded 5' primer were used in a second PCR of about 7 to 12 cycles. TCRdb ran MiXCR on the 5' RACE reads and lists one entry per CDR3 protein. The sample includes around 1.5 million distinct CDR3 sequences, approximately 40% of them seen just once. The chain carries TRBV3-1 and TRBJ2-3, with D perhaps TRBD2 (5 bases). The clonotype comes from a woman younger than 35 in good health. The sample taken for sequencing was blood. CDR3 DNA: TGTGCCAGCAGCCACACCAGCGGCGATACGCAGTATTTT. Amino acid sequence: CASSHTSGDTQYF.